Listed here are 8 T cell receptor beta chains from one sample, sequenced in a study of chemoradiotherapy in HPV16-positive cancers. Clones were sequenced by immunoSEQ multiplex PCR, and TCRdb holds only the in-frame ones, with some missing. This table has 7,000 to 9,000 clones, less than 85% appearing once. The sequencing used tumor tissue, collected from a patient who underwent chemoradiotherapy. Source of these receptors: a human donor with HPV-associated anogenital cancer.

V is TRBV4-2 and J is TRBJ2-7; weak D call: TRBD1 (5 bases). With 1 base removed from V and 3 bases from J, the gap between germline ends came to 13 bases. The germline V gene encodes CDR1 LGHNA and CDR2 YNFKEQ. The CDR3 is made up of 15 amino acids. The CDR3 nucleotides are TGTGCCAGCAGCCAAGTAGGGGTAGGGGACTACGAGCAGTACTTC. Amino acids: CASSQVGVGDYEQYF.

The V gene is TRBV6-6, the J gene TRBJ2-2; 9 bases line up with TRBD2. This CDR3 has 13 residues. CDR1 is MNHNY, CDR2 SVGAGI, per germline (reference sequence). With 7 bases clipped from V and 9 bases from J, the junction kept 6 bases outside the gene matches. The CDR3 reads CASIWTSERELFF. CDR3 in DNA: TGTGCCAGCATCTGGACTAGCGAACGGGAGCTGTTTTTT.

This chain joins TRBV5-1 and TRBJ1-6; D gene ambiguous. CDR3 length: 13 residues. Germline CDR1 and CDR2: SGHRS and YFSETQ. Trimming removed 0 bases from V and 7 bases from J, with 5 bases in between. The CDR3 coding sequence is TGCGCCAGCAGCTTGGTCGGGAATTCACCCCTCCACTTT. Its translation is CASSLVGNSPLHF.

The V and J genes are TRBV6-1 and TRBJ2-5; perhaps TRBD1 as D (6 bases). V lost 10 bases and J 5 bases, leaving 20 bases between the germline ends. The CDR3 loop spans 14 amino acids. In germline, CDR1 is MNHNS, CDR2 SASEGT. The CDR3 spells CATADWGRSETQYF. The CDR3 nucleotides are TGTGCCACCGCGGACTGGGGGCGTTCCGAGACCCAGTACTTC.

This chain joins TRBV7-3 and TRBJ2-1, with 9 bases that match TRBD1. Germline loops: CDR1 SGHTA, CDR2 FQGTGA. Trimming took 4 bases from V and 7 from J; bases not matched to a gene: 5. The CDR3 totals 14 residues. CDR3 region: CASSSGQGGNEQFF. For the CDR3, the DNA is TGTGCCAGCAGCTCGGGACAGGGTGGGAATGAGCAGTTCTTC.

V usage is TRBV5-1 and J usage is TRBJ2-1, with no clear D. The CDR3 runs to 14 residues. V lost 3 bases to trimming and J lost 4 bases, with 11 bases between them. In germline, CDR1 is SGHRS, CDR2 YFSETQ. CDR3 residues: CASSSRVGYNEQFF. In DNA form, the CDR3 reads TGCGCCAGCAGCTCCCGCGTGGGATACAATGAGCAGTTCTTC.

The chain employs TRBV5-1 and TRBJ1-2; D ambiguous. From germline, CDR1 is SGHRS and CDR2 YFSETQ. The CDR3 runs to 14 residues. V lost 0 bases and J lost 0, with 6 bases in between. CDR3 residues: CASSLVSANYGYTF. The CDR3 DNA reads TGCGCCAGCAGCTTGGTGTCAGCTAACTATGGCTACACCTTC.

The chain carries TRBV7-9 and TRBJ1-1; D possibly corresponds to TRBD1 (6 bases). V lost 8 bases and J 1 base, leaving 11 bases between the germline ends. The CDR3 contains 13 residues. From germline, CDR1 is SEHNR and CDR2 FQNEAQ (reference sequence). CDR3 nucleotides: TGTGCCAGCGGGAGGGGGGAGAACACTGAAGCTTTCTTT. Its translation: CASGRGENTEAFF. Combining the CDR3 with reference TRBV7-9 and TRBJ1-1 gives the whole variable domain DTGVSQNPRHKITKRGQNVTFRCDPISEHNRLYWYRQTLGQGPEFLTYFQNEAQLEKSRLLSDRFSAERPKGSFSTLEIQRTEQGDSAMYLCASGRGENTEAFFGQGTRLTVV.